The clone carrying this TCR beta chain was observed at least ten times. These data are taken from a study of identical twins. MiXCR, applied by TCRdb to the 5' RACE reads, yields one record per CDR3 protein. The sample contains approximately 300,000 distinct CDR3 sequences, roughly 9.8% of which appear only once. The CDR3 is 13 amino acids. Germline V gene lookup returns CDR1 MNHEY and CDR2 SMNVEV (reference sequence). V shed 5 bases and J shed 8 bases, with 12 bases lying between them. The same data also contributed to another study, on yellow fever vaccine responses in identical twins.

The sequenced sample consisted of CD8+ T cells sorted from blood. The receptor was isolated from a woman aged 18-29 years in good health. The chain links TRBV27 to TRBJ1-4; D is perhaps TRBD1 (6 bases). CDR3 DNA sequence: TGTGCCAGCAGTGTTCCCGGGACAGAAAAACTGTTTTTT. Residues: CASSVPGTEKLFF.